This TCR beta chain stems from a study of regulatory T cells in long-lasting Graves disease. In building TCR beta libraries, iRepertoire HTBI primers were used together with Arm-PCR of CDR3 regions. MiXCR was run by TCRdb on the multiplex PCR reads, yielding one entry per CDR3 protein. The sample yields 350,000 to 500,000 distinct CDR3 sequences, 16% seen once. As for time point: newly diagnosed GD, antithyroid drugs for less than 3 months. PBMCs provided the RNA from which the TCR library was made. Germline V lookup: CDR1 LNHDA, CDR2 SQIVND (reference sequence). The CDR3 sequence is 13 residues long. Trimming took 0 bases from V and 3 from J, leaving 3 bases between them. The same sample was also studied in work on T cells in Graves' hyperthyroidism and ophthalmopathy.

The rearrangement links TRBV19 to TRBJ1-5, with D unclear. This specimen consisted of peripheral blood mononuclear cells (PBMCs), obtained at new diagnosis, from a patient treated with antithyroid drugs. The clonotype was recovered from a woman in her thirties with Graves disease. DNA of the CDR3: TGTGCCAGTAGTATAGATATCAATCAGCCCCAGCATTTT. This sequence encodes CASSIDINQPQHF.